The TCR beta chain described here comes from a study of blood T cell repertoires in COVID-19. Looked up from germline, CDR1 is SGHAT and CDR2 is FQNNGV. Trimming pared 6 bases from V and 0 bases from J, leaving 9 bases between. This CDR3 has 13 residues. The repertoire was sequenced with immunoSEQ multiplex PCR; TCRdb's copy has only in-frame clones and lacks some. There are roughly 330,000 clones in the sample; approximately 86% occur only once, and roughly a tenth lies in the top ten. The chain couples TRBV11-2 to TRBJ2-7; TRBD2 is a possible D gene (5 bases). Sequenced: peripheral blood. The sequence was collected from a man aged 30 to 39 with COVID-19, enrolled during active disease. CDR3 DNA sequence: TGTGCCAGCAGTTATGGGAGCTCCTACGAGCAGTACTTC. It specifies CASSYGSSYEQYF.